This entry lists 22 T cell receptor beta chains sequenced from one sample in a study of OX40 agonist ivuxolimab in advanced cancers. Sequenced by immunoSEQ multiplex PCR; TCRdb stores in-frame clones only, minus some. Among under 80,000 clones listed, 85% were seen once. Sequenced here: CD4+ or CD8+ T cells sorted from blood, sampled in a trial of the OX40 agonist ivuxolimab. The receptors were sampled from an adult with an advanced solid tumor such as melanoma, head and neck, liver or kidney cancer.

CDR3 nucleotides: TGCGCCAGCAGTGATCTTGTAGCGGGAGTTAACGAGCAGTACTTC. Protein: CASSDLVAGVNEQYF. V and J are TRBV10-1 and TRBJ2-7; TRBD2 aligns across 9 bases. V trimming: 3 bases; J trimming: 5 bases; junction bases outside the gene matches: 8. Germline loops: CDR1 WNHNN, CDR2 SYGVQD (reference sequence). The CDR3 consists of 15 residues.

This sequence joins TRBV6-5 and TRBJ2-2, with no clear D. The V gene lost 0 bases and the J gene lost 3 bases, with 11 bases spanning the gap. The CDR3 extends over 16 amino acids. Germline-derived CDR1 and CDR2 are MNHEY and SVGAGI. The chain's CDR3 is CASSYSAWVDTGELFF. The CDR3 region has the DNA TGTGCCAGCAGTTACTCGGCCTGGGTGGACACCGGGGAGCTGTTTTTT.

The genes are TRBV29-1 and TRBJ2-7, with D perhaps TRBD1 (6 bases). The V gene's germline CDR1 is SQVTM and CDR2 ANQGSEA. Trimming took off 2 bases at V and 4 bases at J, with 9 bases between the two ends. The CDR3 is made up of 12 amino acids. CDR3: CSVELGQYEQYF. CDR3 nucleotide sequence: TGCAGCGTTGAATTAGGACAGTACGAGCAGTACTTC.

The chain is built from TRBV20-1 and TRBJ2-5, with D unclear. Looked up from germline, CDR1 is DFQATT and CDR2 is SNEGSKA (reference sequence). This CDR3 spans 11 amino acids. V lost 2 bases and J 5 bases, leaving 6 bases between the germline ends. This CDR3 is CSARQVETQYF. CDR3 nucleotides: TGCAGTGCTAGACAGGTGGAGACCCAGTACTTC.

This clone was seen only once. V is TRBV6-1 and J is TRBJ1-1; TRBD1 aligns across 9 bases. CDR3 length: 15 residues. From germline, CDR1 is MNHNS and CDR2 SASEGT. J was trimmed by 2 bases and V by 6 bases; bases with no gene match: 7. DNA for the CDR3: TGTGCCAGCAGGTCCGACAGGGGGTTCAACACTGAAGCTTTCTTT. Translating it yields CASRSDRGFNTEAFF.

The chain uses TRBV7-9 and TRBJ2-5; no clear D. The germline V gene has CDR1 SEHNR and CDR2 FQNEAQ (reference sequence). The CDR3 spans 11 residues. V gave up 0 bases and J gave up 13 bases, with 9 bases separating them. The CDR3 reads CASSLAAEGYF. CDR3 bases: TGTGCCAGCAGCTTAGCGGCAGAAGGGTACTTC.

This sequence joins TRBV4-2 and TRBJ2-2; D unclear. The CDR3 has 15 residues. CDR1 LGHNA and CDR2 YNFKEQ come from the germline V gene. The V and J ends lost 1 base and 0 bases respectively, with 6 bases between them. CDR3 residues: CASSQGQSNTGELFF. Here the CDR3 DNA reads TGTGCCAGCAGCCAAGGGCAGTCGAACACCGGGGAGCTGTTTTTT.

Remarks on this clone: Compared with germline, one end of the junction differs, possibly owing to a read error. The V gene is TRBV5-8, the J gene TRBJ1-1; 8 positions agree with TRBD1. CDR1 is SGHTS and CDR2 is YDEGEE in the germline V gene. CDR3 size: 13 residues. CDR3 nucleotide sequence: TGTGCCAGCAGCTACGCGAACTTGGGACAGGCCTCATTT. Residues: CASSYANLGQASF.

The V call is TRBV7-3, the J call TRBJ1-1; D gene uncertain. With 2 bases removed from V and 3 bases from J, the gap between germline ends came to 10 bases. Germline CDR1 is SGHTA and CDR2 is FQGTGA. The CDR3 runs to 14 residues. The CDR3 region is CASSLDLWDTEAFF. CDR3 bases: TGTGCCAGCAGCTTAGACCTGTGGGACACTGAAGCTTTCTTT.

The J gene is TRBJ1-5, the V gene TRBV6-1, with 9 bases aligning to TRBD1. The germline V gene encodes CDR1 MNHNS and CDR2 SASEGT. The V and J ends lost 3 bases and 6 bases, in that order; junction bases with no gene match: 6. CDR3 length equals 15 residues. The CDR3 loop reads CASSDLRDRVQPQHF. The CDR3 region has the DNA TGTGCCAGCAGTGATCTCCGGGACAGGGTTCAGCCCCAGCATTTT.

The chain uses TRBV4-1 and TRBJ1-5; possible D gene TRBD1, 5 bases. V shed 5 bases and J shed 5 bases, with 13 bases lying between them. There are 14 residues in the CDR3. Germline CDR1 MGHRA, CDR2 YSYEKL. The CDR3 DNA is TGCGCCAGCAGCGTGGCGGGGGGGGATCAGCCCCAGCATTTT. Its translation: CASSVAGGDQPQHF.

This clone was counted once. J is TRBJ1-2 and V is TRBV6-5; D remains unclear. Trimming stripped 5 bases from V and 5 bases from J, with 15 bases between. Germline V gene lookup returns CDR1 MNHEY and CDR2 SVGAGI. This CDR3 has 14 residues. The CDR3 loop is CASSQRPIMYGYTF. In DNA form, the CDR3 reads TGTGCCAGCAGTCAACGACCGATAATGTATGGCTACACCTTC.

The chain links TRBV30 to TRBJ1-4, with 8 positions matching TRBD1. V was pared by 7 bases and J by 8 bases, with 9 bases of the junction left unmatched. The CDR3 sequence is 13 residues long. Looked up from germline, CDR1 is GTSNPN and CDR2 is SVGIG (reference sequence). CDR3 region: CASPGQAGEKLFF. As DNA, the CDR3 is TGTGCCTCCCCGGGACAGGCAGGAGAAAAACTGTTTTTT.

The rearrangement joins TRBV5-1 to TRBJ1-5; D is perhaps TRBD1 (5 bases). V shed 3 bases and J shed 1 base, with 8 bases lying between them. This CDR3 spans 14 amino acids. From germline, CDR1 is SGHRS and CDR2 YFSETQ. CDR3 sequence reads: CASSSGGSNQPQHF. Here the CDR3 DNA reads TGCGCCAGCAGCTCCGGGGGGAGCAATCAGCCCCAGCATTTT.

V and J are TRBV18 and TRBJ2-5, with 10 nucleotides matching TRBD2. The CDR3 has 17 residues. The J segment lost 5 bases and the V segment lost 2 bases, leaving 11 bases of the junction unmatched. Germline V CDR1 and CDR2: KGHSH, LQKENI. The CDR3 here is CASSPSLQRGGQETQYF. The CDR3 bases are TGTGCCAGCTCACCAAGTCTCCAGCGGGGGGGCCAGGAGACCCAGTACTTC.

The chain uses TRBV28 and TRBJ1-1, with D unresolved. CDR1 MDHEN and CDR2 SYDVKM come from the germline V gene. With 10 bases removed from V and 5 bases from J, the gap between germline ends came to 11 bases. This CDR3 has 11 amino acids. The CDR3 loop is CATFEGTEAFF. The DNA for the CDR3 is TGTGCCACTTTTGAGGGTACTGAAGCTTTCTTT.

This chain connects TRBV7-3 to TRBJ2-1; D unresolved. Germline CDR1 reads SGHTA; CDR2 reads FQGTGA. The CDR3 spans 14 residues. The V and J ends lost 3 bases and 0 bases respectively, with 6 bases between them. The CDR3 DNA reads TGTGCCAGCAGCTTGTCCAGCTCCTACAATGAGCAGTTCTTC. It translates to CASSLSSSYNEQFF. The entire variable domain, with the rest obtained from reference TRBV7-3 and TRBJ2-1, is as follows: GAGVSQTPSNKVTEKGKYVELRCDPISGHTALYWYRQSLGQGPEFLIYFQGTGAADDSGLPNDRFFAVRPEGSVSTLKIQRTERGDSAVYLCASSLSSSYNEQFFGPGTRLTVL.

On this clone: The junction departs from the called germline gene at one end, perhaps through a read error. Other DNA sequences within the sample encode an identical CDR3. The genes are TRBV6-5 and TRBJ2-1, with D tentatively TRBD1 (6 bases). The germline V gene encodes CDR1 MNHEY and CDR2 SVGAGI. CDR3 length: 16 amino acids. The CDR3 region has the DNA TGTGCCAGTAGTTATAAAAGGGGGATAGGGTACAATGAGCAGTTCTTC. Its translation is CASSYKRGIGYNEQFF.

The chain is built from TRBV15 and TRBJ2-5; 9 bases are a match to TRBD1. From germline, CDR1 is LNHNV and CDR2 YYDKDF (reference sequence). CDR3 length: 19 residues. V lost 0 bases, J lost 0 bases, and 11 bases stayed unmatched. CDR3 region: CATSREVTGGIGYQETQYF. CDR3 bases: TGTGCCACCAGCAGAGAGGTTACAGGGGGCATCGGGTACCAAGAGACCCAGTACTTC.

Written as DNA, the CDR3 is TGTGCCAGTAGTATAGGGGGAGTTAATAATGAAAAACTGTTTTTT. Its protein product is CASSIGGVNNEKLFF. This chain joins TRBV19 and TRBJ1-4; no reliable D call. The CDR3 runs 15 residues. The germline V and J ends were trimmed by 1 base and 4 bases, with 10 bases remaining between them. Per germline, CDR1 LNHDA and CDR2 SQIVND (reference sequence).

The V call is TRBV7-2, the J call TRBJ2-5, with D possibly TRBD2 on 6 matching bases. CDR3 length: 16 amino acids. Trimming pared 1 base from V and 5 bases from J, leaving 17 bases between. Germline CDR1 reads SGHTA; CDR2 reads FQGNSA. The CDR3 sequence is CASSLGGGGARETQYF. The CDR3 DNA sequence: TGTGCCAGCAGCTTAGGAGGAGGAGGGGCCCGGGAGACCCAGTACTTC.

CDR3 in DNA: TGCGCCAGCAGCTCGGGACTATGGGGAGAGACCCAGTACTTC. Its protein product is CASSSGLWGETQYF. This chain links TRBV5-1 with TRBJ2-5; TRBD2 agrees at 7 bases. This CDR3 spans 14 amino acids. The trim removed 3 bases at V and 4 bases at J, leaving 6 bases unmatched. CDR1 is SGHRS, CDR2 YFSETQ, per germline.